Each of the 18 T cell receptor beta chains below was sequenced from the same sample in a study of blood T cells in healthy people across ages. Using a J-beta primer mix together with a sample-barcoded 5' primer, a second PCR was run for about 6 to 12 cycles. A single record per CDR3 protein comes from TCRdb applying MiXCR to the 5' RACE reads. The sample lists some 1.8 million distinct CDR3 sequences; 30% to 40% were seen once. The sample was blood. Every receptor here comes from a human donor in good health.

The chain links TRBV7-2 to TRBJ1-2; D ambiguous. The CDR3 runs 11 residues. V shed 5 bases and J shed 3 bases, with 4 bases lying between them. Looked up from germline, CDR1 is SGHTA and CDR2 is FQGNSA. The CDR3 nucleotides are TGTGCCAGCAGCATCTACTATGGCTACACCTTC. Protein sequence: CASSIYYGYTF.

Only a few counts were recorded for this clonotype. This chain connects TRBV15 to TRBJ2-7; D gene uncertain. The germline CDR1 and CDR2 sequences are LNHNV and YYDKDF (reference sequence). The CDR3 covers 13 residues. The V end lost 4 bases, the J end lost 0 bases, and 7 bases lay between the germline ends. CDR3: CATSIDSSYEQYF. For the CDR3, the DNA is TGTGCCACCAGCATTGATAGCTCCTACGAGCAGTACTTC.

CDR3 protein: CASSELRAPVGRPLHF. DNA of the CDR3: TGTGCCAGCAGTGAACTTCGGGCCCCGGTTGGGAGACCCCTCCACTTT. V and J are TRBV2 and TRBJ1-6, with D hard to call. Germline lookup yields CDR1 SNHLY and CDR2 FYNNEI. Trimming shortened V by 2 bases and J by 12 bases, and 20 bases separated the two germline ends. The CDR3 has 16 residues.

This clonotype appeared a few times. V gene TRBV20-1 combines with J gene TRBJ1-2; 8 positions agree with TRBD1. CDR1 and CDR2 from the germline V gene are DFQATT and SNEGSKA (reference sequence). CDR3 length: 14 residues. The trim removed 4 bases at V and 5 bases at J, leaving 9 bases unmatched. Here the CDR3 reads CSATRTGNTYGYTF. The CDR3 coding sequence is TGCAGTGCTACCCGGACAGGGAACACTTATGGCTACACCTTC.

This chain's CDR3 is CASTNRDNEQYF. The CDR3 DNA reads TGTGCCAGCACCAACAGGGACAACGAGCAGTACTTC. The chain links TRBV12-3 or TRBV12-4 to TRBJ2-7, with TRBD1 as a possible D gene (6 bases). The V and J ends lost 7 bases and 5 bases respectively, with 12 bases between them. The CDR3 loop spans 12 amino acids.

The V gene is TRBV6-5, the J gene TRBJ2-7; perhaps TRBD1 as D (5 bases). This CDR3 contains 14 residues. V gave up 6 bases and J gave up 3 bases, with 15 bases separating them. Germline CDR1 is MNHEY and CDR2 is SVGAGI. The CDR3 bases are TGTGCCAGCAGCCCCCTGATTGGACACTACGAGCAGTACTTC. It translates to CASSPLIGHYEQYF.

A remark on this clonotype: One end of the junction is discordant with germline, which a read error may explain. J is TRBJ2-1 and V is TRBV18; tentative D call: TRBD1 (5 bases). Germline loops: CDR1 KGHSH, CDR2 LQKENI. The CDR3 length is 14 residues. The CDR3 loop is CAGSPTIDRTEQFF. The CDR3 bases are TGTGCCGGCTCACCTACCATTGACAGAACAGAGCAGTTCTTC. Filled out from reference TRBV18 and TRBJ2-1, the complete variable domain reads NAGVMQNPRHLVRRRGQEARLRCSPMKGHSHVYWYRQLPEEGLKFMVYLQKENIIDESGMPKERFSAEFPKEGPSILRIQQVVRGDSAAYFCAGSPTIDRTEQFFGPGTRLTVL.

This clonotype appeared a few times. The rearrangement links TRBV20-1 to TRBJ2-7; 7 bases align to TRBD1. Germline V gene sequence: CDR1 DFQATT, CDR2 SNEGSKA (reference sequence). Trimming cost V 4 bases and J 3 bases; bases outside gene matches: 12. The CDR3 is 15 residues long. In DNA form, the CDR3 reads TGCAGTGCTATAGGGGGCTCTGGTTTCCTCTACGAGCAGTACTTC. It translates to CSAIGGSGFLYEQYF.

This clonotype appeared a few times. The chain has TRBV4-2 and TRBJ2-3; D unresolved. The V and J ends lost 1 base and 0 bases respectively, with 8 bases between them. The germline V gene encodes CDR1 LGHNA and CDR2 YNFKEQ. This CDR3 has 15 amino acids. CDR3 DNA: TGTGCCAGCAGCCAAGCTGCTCTCAGCACAGATACGCAGTATTTT. Translation: CASSQAALSTDTQYF.

This clonotype was detected a few times. The rearrangement joins TRBV29-1 to TRBJ2-7; 9 bases line up with TRBD1. Germline V lookup: CDR1 SQVTM, CDR2 ANQGSEA. This CDR3 comprises 13 residues. V dropped 4 bases and J dropped 1; count of bases not matched to a gene: 2. The CDR3 spells CSVVQGASYEQYF. The CDR3 DNA reads TGCAGCGTTGTACAGGGGGCTTCCTACGAGCAGTACTTC.

The J gene is TRBJ2-4, the V gene TRBV20-1; the D gene could be TRBD1 or TRBD2 (6 bases each). The CDR3 runs to 14 residues. V dropped 5 bases and J dropped 13 bases, with 24 bases sitting between them. Germline CDR1 DFQATT, CDR2 SNEGSKA (reference sequence). In DNA form, the CDR3 reads TGCAGTGCTGAGGGGGGAGCATCCTACAATGAGCAGTACTTC. Translating gives CSAEGGASYNEQYF.

This clonotype was picked up one time. One end of the junction does not line up with germline, which may come from a read error. The chain joins TRBV7-9 to TRBJ1-1, with D unclear. Germline assignment: CDR1 SEHNR and CDR2 FQNEAQ (reference sequence). This CDR3 is built from 12 residues. The CDR3 loop is CTSSSMMTEAFF. The CDR3 DNA follows: TGTACCAGCAGCTCGATGATGACTGAAGCTTTCTTT.

The chain has TRBV4-1 and TRBJ2-1; the match to TRBD1 covers 7 bases. The CDR3 totals 12 residues. The germline CDR1 and CDR2 sequences are MGHRA and YSYEKL. V lost 5 bases to trimming and J lost 8 bases; unmatched junction nucleotides: 3. In nucleotides, the CDR3 is TGCGCCAGCAGCTACACAGGGGATGAGCAGTTCTTC. Amino acid sequence: CASSYTGDEQFF.

V is TRBV7-2 and J is TRBJ1-5, with 7 bases fitting TRBD1. The ends lost 1 base at V and 6 bases at J; junction bases unmatched: 9. This CDR3 has 16 amino acids. Germline V gene sequence: CDR1 SGHTA, CDR2 FQGNSA. CDR3 residues: CASSLGYRGVGQPQHF. In DNA form, the CDR3 reads TGTGCCAGCAGCTTAGGTTACAGGGGTGTCGGTCAGCCCCAGCATTTT.

The chain carries TRBV4-3 and TRBJ2-3, with TRBD2 identical over 9 bases. CDR3 length: 17 amino acids. Germline V gene lookup returns CDR1 LGHNA and CDR2 YSLEER. V dropped 4 bases and J dropped 4; count of bases not matched to a gene: 12. The CDR3 loop reads CASSPRRGGAEADTQYF. Written as DNA, the CDR3 is TGCGCCAGCAGCCCTAGACGCGGGGGGGCCGAGGCAGATACGCAGTATTTT.

This chain connects TRBV6-2 or TRBV6-3 to TRBJ1-5; 8 bases fit TRBD1. The CDR3 is made up of 16 amino acids. Germline CDR1 MNHEY, CDR2 SVGEGT. Unmatched junction bases numbered 10, after V lost 0 bases and J lost 9 bases. The CDR3 loop is CASSYSDGDRMPPQHF. DNA for the CDR3: TGTGCCAGCAGTTACTCGGACGGGGACAGGATGCCGCCCCAGCATTTT.

The chain combines TRBV9 with TRBJ2-3, with 8 bases fitting TRBD2. In germline, CDR1 is SGDLS, CDR2 YYNGEE. The J segment lost 1 base and the V segment lost 2 bases, leaving 6 bases of the junction unmatched. The CDR3 has 16 amino acids. CDR3: CASSVRAGGGTDTQYF. The CDR3 DNA reads as TGTGCCAGCAGCGTTAGGGCGGGGGGCGGCACAGATACGCAGTATTTT. The variable domain in full, completed from reference TRBV9 and TRBJ2-3, reads DSGVTQTPKHLITATGQRVTLRCSPRSGDLSVYWYQQSLDQGLQFLIQYYNGEERAKGNILERFSAQQFPDLHSELNLSSLELGDSALYFCASSVRAGGGTDTQYFGPGTRLTVL.

DNA for the CDR3: TGCGCCAGCAGCCCGCGGGAGAATCTACGGGGCACTGAAGCTTTCTTT. The encoded protein is CASSPRENLRGTEAFF. The chain uses TRBV5-1 and TRBJ1-1; D gene ambiguous. The CDR3 loop spans 16 amino acids. Germline V lookup: CDR1 SGHRS, CDR2 YFSETQ. Trimming pared 4 bases from V and 4 bases from J, leaving 20 bases between.